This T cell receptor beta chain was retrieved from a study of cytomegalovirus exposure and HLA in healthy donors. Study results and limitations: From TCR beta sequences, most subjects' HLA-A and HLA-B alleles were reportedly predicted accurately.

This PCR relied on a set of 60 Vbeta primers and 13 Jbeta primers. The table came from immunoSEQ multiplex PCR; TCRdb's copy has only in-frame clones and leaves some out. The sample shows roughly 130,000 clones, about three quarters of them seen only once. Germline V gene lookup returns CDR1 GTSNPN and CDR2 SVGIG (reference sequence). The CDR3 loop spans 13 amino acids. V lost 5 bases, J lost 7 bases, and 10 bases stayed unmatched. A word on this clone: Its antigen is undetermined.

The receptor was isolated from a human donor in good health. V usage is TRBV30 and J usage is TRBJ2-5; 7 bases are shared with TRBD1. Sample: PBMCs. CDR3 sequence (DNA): TGTGCCTGGGGCTCACAGGGGCTGGGGACCCAGTACTTC. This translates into CAWGSQGLGTQYF.